A selection of T cell receptor beta chains follows, all from one sample in a study of cytotoxic CD8 clonotypes in ibrutinib-treated CLL. Some clones are missing from TCRdb's copy, which holds only in-frame ones; the method was immunoSEQ multiplex PCR. The table includes roughly 53,000 clones, roughly 49% detected once. Here the sequenced sample was PBMCs, taken at disease progression, from a patient treated with ibrutinib. The receptors were sampled from a human donor with chronic lymphocytic leukemia. The CDR3 runs from the conserved cysteine through the conserved F or W. D genes are given only for firm matches. Clone size appears in some rows only: once, few, many, or a class for an expanded clone.

CDR3 protein: CASSVAGGAGANVLTF; CDR3 DNA: TGTGCCAGCAGCGTTGCGGGGGGCGCTGGGGCCAACGTCCTGACTTTC; clone size: .; V gene: TRBV2; J gene: TRBJ2-6; CDR3 length: 16; D gene: TRBD2
CDR3 protein: CASSLGWGAPGATDTQYF; CDR3 DNA: TGCGCCAGCAGCTTGGGTTGGGGGGCCCCGGGTGCCACAGATACGCAGTATTTT; clone size: .; V gene: TRBV5-1; J gene: TRBJ2-3; CDR3 length: 18; D gene: .
CDR3 protein: CASSKGMGGNWGDTQYF; CDR3 DNA: TGTGCCAGCAGCAAAGGCATGGGGGGAAACTGGGGAGATACGCAGTATTTT; clone size: .; V gene: TRBV14; J gene: TRBJ2-3; CDR3 length: 17; D gene: .
CDR3 protein: CASSLSMTGGAFSPLHF; CDR3 DNA: TGTGCCAGCAGTTTATCGATGACAGGGGGCGCATTTTCACCCCTCCACTTT; clone size: .; V gene: TRBV27; J gene: TRBJ1-6; CDR3 length: 17; D gene: TRBD1
CDR3 protein: CAWSLAVGMGNQPQHF; CDR3 DNA: TGTGCCTGGAGTCTTGCGGTGGGTATGGGCAATCAGCCCCAGCATTTT; clone size: .; V gene: TRBV30; J gene: TRBJ1-5; CDR3 length: 16; D gene: .
CDR3 protein: CASHPGTRWETQYF; CDR3 DNA: TGTGCCAGCCACCCCGGGACTAGATGGGAGACCCAGTACTTC; clone size: .; V gene: TRBV2; J gene: TRBJ2-5; CDR3 length: 14; D gene: TRBD2
CDR3 protein: CAWDRVGQPQHF; CDR3 DNA: TGTGCCTGGGACAGGGTAGGTCAGCCCCAGCATTTT; clone size: few; V gene: TRBV30; J gene: TRBJ1-5; CDR3 length: 12; D gene: TRBD1
CDR3 protein: CASSPPQNTEAFF; CDR3 DNA: TGTGCCAGCAGCCCTCCCCAGAACACTGAAGCTTTCTTT; clone size: .; V gene: TRBV9; J gene: TRBJ1-1; CDR3 length: 13; D gene: .
CDR3 protein: CASSLYTDTQYF; CDR3 DNA: TGTGCCAGCAGCTTATATACAGATACGCAGTATTTT; clone size: .; V gene: TRBV7-2; J gene: TRBJ2-3; CDR3 length: 12; D gene: .
CDR3 protein: CATSPNGGWEPQHF; CDR3 DNA: TGTGCCACCAGTCCCAATGGGGGTTGGGAGCCCCAGCATTTT; clone size: .; V gene: TRBV15; J gene: TRBJ1-5; CDR3 length: 14; D gene: .
CDR3 protein: CASSLGDSTYEQYF; CDR3 DNA: TGCGCCAGCAGCTTAGGGGACTCTACCTACGAGCAGTACTTC; clone size: .; V gene: TRBV5-1; J gene: TRBJ2-7; CDR3 length: 14; D gene: .
CDR3 protein: CATSISKGGGGETQYF; CDR3 DNA: TGTGCCACCAGCATCTCAAAGGGAGGGGGAGGGGAGACCCAGTACTTC; clone size: .; V gene: TRBV15; J gene: TRBJ2-5; CDR3 length: 16; D gene: .
CDR3 protein: CASSLERWSKRDSPLHF; CDR3 DNA: TGTGCCAGCAGCTTAGAGAGGTGGAGCAAACGGGATTCACCCCTCCACTTT; clone size: few; V gene: TRBV11-2; J gene: TRBJ1-6; CDR3 length: 17; D gene: .
CDR3 protein: CASSLGGYGALDEQFF; CDR3 DNA: TGTGCCAGCAGCTTAGGTGGGTATGGGGCCCTTGATGAGCAGTTCTTC; clone size: .; V gene: TRBV7-8; J gene: TRBJ2-1; CDR3 length: 16; D gene: .
CDR3 protein: CSVASDRWGEQYF; CDR3 DNA: TGCAGCGTCGCCTCGGACAGGTGGGGCGAGCAGTACTTC; clone size: few; V gene: TRBV29-1; J gene: TRBJ2-7; CDR3 length: 13; D gene: TRBD1
CDR3 protein: CASSLMSIGQETQYF; CDR3 DNA: TGCGCCAGCAGCTTGATGTCTATAGGTCAAGAGACCCAGTACTTC; clone size: .; V gene: TRBV5-1; J gene: TRBJ2-5; CDR3 length: 15; D gene: .
CDR3 protein: CASSLSGRGAFF; CDR3 DNA: TGCGCCAGCAGCCTGAGTGGGAGAGGAGCTTTCTTT; clone size: few; V gene: TRBV5-1; J gene: TRBJ1-1; CDR3 length: 12; D gene: .
CDR3 protein: CASSLGADRAGYTF; CDR3 DNA: TGCGCCAGCAGCTTGGGGGCTGACAGGGCTGGCTACACCTTC; clone size: .; V gene: TRBV5-1; J gene: TRBJ1-2; CDR3 length: 14; D gene: TRBD1
CDR3 protein: CASSRRRTGQDEQYF; CDR3 DNA: TGTGCCAGCAGCCGTCGTAGGACAGGGCAGGACGAGCAGTACTTC; clone size: once; V gene: TRBV13; J gene: TRBJ2-7; CDR3 length: 15; D gene: TRBD1
CDR3 protein: CASSGRDSTDTQYF; CDR3 DNA: TGTGCCAGCAGCGGACGGGACTCCACAGATACGCAGTATTTT; clone size: .; V gene: TRBV9; J gene: TRBJ2-3; CDR3 length: 14; D gene: .
CDR3 protein: CASSLGGAGGPYEQYF; CDR3 DNA: TGTGCCAGCAGTCTAGGGGGGGCGGGAGGCCCCTACGAGCAGTACTTC; clone size: .; V gene: TRBV28; J gene: TRBJ2-7; CDR3 length: 16; D gene: TRBD2
CDR3 protein: CASRLDRGLYNEQFF; CDR3 DNA: TGTGCCAGCAGACTCGACAGGGGATTGTACAATGAGCAGTTCTTC; clone size: .; V gene: TRBV6-5; J gene: TRBJ2-1; CDR3 length: 15; D gene: TRBD1
CDR3 protein: CATPNPTSGVHLSYNEQFF; CDR3 DNA: TGTGCCACCCCGAATCCGACTAGCGGGGTCCATCTCTCCTACAATGAGCAGTTCTTC; clone size: .; V gene: TRBV19; J gene: TRBJ2-1; CDR3 length: 19; D gene: TRBD2
CDR3 protein: CASKGAGRTDTQYF; CDR3 DNA: TGTGCCAGCAAAGGGGCAGGGCGAACAGATACGCAGTATTTT; clone size: few; V gene: TRBV28; J gene: TRBJ2-3; CDR3 length: 14; D gene: .
CDR3 protein: CASSEKVVGYTEAFF; CDR3 DNA: TGTGCCAGCAGTGAAAAGGTGGTGGGGTACACTGAAGCTTTCTTT; clone size: .; V gene: TRBV6-1; J gene: TRBJ1-1; CDR3 length: 15; D gene: .
CDR3 protein: CASSLEQGVNYGYTF; CDR3 DNA: TGTGCCAGCAGCTTGGAACAGGGGGTGAACTATGGCTACACCTTC; clone size: .; V gene: TRBV5-5; J gene: TRBJ1-2; CDR3 length: 15; D gene: TRBD1
CDR3 protein: CASSEIRVSYNSPLHF; CDR3 DNA: TGTGCCAGCAGTGAGATTCGAGTGTCCTATAATTCACCCCTCCACTTT; clone size: .; V gene: TRBV6-1; J gene: TRBJ1-6; CDR3 length: 16; D gene: .
CDR3 protein: CASSPRGGSLAKNIQYF; CDR3 DNA: TGTGCCAGCTCACCACGGGGCGGCTCACTAGCCAAAAACATTCAGTACTTC; clone size: once; V gene: TRBV18; J gene: TRBJ2-4; CDR3 length: 17; D gene: .
CDR3 protein: CASSEWSGQVLTGNTIYF; CDR3 DNA: TGTGCCAGCAGTGAGTGGTCGGGACAGGTCCTGACTGGAAACACCATATATTTT; clone size: .; V gene: TRBV2; J gene: TRBJ1-3; CDR3 length: 18; D gene: TRBD1
CDR3 protein: CASSPWTGRRGTDTQYF; CDR3 DNA: TGTGCCAGCAGCCCCTGGACAGGGCGGAGAGGGACAGATACGCAGTATTTT; clone size: .; V gene: TRBV11-2; J gene: TRBJ2-3; CDR3 length: 17; D gene: TRBD1
CDR3 protein: CASSTLGFGLYEQYF; CDR3 DNA: TGTGCCAGTAGTACCTTGGGGTTCGGTCTCTACGAGCAGTACTTC; clone size: many; V gene: TRBV19; J gene: TRBJ2-7; CDR3 length: 15; D gene: .
CDR3 protein: CASRRDRGLNEQFF; CDR3 DNA: TGTGCCAGTAGGCGGGACAGGGGGCTTAATGAGCAGTTCTTC; clone size: .; V gene: TRBV19; J gene: TRBJ2-1; CDR3 length: 14; D gene: TRBD1
CDR3 protein: CASSFLAGPLGGETQYF; CDR3 DNA: TGCGCCAGCAGCTTCTTAGCGGGCCCCCTGGGGGGAGAGACCCAGTACTTC; clone size: .; V gene: TRBV5-1; J gene: TRBJ2-5; CDR3 length: 17; D gene: TRBD2
CDR3 protein: CASSFGGLFSGNTIYF; CDR3 DNA: TGTGCCAGCAGCTTCGGGGGCCTTTTCTCTGGAAACACCATATATTTT; clone size: .; V gene: TRBV7-2; J gene: TRBJ1-3; CDR3 length: 16; D gene: .
CDR3 protein: CAWNRAYEQYF; CDR3 DNA: TGTGCCTGGAACAGGGCCTACGAGCAGTACTTC; clone size: .; V gene: TRBV30; J gene: TRBJ2-7; CDR3 length: 11; D gene: .
CDR3 protein: CASSLGSVLSSYEQYF; CDR3 DNA: TGCGCCAGCAGCTTAGGTAGCGTTTTGAGCTCCTACGAGCAGTACTTC; clone size: .; V gene: TRBV5-1; J gene: TRBJ2-7; CDR3 length: 16; D gene: .
CDR3 protein: CASSFAGMNTEAFF; CDR3 DNA: TGTGCCAGCAGCTTTGCAGGGATGAACACTGAAGCTTTCTTT; clone size: few; V gene: TRBV7-2; J gene: TRBJ1-1; CDR3 length: 14; D gene: .
CDR3 protein: CASSYLPGLGTGELFF; CDR3 DNA: TGTGCCAGCAGTTACTTACCGGGCTTGGGCACCGGGGAGCTGTTTTTT; clone size: .; V gene: TRBV6-5; J gene: TRBJ2-2; CDR3 length: 16; D gene: .
CDR3 protein: CAWSTRGALISGNTIYF; CDR3 DNA: TGTGCCTGGAGTACCAGGGGAGCGTTAATCTCTGGAAACACCATATATTTT; clone size: .; V gene: TRBV30; J gene: TRBJ1-3; CDR3 length: 17; D gene: .
CDR3 protein: CASPRDSSNQPQHF; CDR3 DNA: TGTGCCTCCCCCCGGGACAGTAGCAATCAGCCCCAGCATTTT; clone size: .; V gene: TRBV30; J gene: TRBJ1-5; CDR3 length: 14; D gene: TRBD1
CDR3 protein: CASSQGEWDRDYYEQYF; CDR3 DNA: TGCGCCAGCAGCCAAGGCGAGTGGGACAGGGACTACTACGAGCAGTACTTC; clone size: .; V gene: TRBV4-1; J gene: TRBJ2-7; CDR3 length: 17; D gene: TRBD1